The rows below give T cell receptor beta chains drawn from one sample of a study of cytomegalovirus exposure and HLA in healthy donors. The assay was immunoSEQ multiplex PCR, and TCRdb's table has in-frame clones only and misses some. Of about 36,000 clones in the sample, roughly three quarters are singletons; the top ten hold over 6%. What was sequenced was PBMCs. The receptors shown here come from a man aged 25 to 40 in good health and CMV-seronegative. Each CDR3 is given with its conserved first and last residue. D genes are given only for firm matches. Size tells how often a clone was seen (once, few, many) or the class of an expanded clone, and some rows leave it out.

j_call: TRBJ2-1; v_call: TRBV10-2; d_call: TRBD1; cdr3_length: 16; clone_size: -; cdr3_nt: TGCGCCAGCAGGCCCGGGACAGCTAGCTCCTACAATGAGCAGTTCTTC; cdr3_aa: CASRPGTASSYNEQFF
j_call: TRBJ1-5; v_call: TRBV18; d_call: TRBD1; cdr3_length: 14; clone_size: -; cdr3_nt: TGTGCCAGCTCACAAAGACAGGGTTTACAGCCCCAGCATTTT; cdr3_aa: CASSQRQGLQPQHF
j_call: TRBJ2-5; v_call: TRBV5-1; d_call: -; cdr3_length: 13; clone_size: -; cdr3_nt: TGCGCCAGCAATGGGGGCAGCCAAGAGACCCAGTACTTC; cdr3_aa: CASNGGSQETQYF
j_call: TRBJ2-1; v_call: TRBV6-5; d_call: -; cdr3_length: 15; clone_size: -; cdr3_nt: TGTGCCAGCAGTAAGGACAAACTTTCCTACAATGAGCAGTTCTTC; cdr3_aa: CASSKDKLSYNEQFF
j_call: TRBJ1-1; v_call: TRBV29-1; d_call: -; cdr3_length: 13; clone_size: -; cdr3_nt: TGCAGCGTGTTGACAGATATGAACACTGAAGCTTTCTTT; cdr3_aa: CSVLTDMNTEAFF
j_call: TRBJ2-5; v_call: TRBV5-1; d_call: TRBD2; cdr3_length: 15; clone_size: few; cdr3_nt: TGCGCCAGCGTGGGACTAGCGGGGGCCGGGGAGACCCAGTACTTC; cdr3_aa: CASVGLAGAGETQYF
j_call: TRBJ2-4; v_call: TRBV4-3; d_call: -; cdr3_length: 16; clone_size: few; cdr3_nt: TGCGCCAGCAGCCAAGAAATGGGCGGGGTCAAAAACATTCAGTACTTC; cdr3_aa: CASSQEMGGVKNIQYF
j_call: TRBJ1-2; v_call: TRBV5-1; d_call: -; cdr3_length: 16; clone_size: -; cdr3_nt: TGCGCCAGCAGCTTCGGACCGGACAGAACCCTCTATGGCTACACCTTC; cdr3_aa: CASSFGPDRTLYGYTF
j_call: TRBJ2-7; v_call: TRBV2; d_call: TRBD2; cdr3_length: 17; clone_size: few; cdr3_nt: TGTGCCAGCAACGAGGTCGGAATAGCGGGAGGGCCGTACGAGCAGTACTTC; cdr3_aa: CASNEVGIAGGPYEQYF
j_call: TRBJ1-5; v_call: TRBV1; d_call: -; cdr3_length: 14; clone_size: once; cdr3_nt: TGCACCAGCAGCCAAGAGAGGTTGAATCAGCCCCAGCATTTT; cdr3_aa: CTSSQERLNQPQHF
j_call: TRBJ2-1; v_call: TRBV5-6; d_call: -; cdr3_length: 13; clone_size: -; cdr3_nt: TGTGCCAGCAGGCTCATGAGGGCGCATGAGCAGTTCTTC; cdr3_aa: CASRLMRAHEQFF
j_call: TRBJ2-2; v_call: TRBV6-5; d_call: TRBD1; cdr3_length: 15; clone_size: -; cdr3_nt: TGTGCCAGCAGAAGGGACAGGGCGAACACCGGGGAGCTGTTTTTT; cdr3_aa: CASRRDRANTGELFF
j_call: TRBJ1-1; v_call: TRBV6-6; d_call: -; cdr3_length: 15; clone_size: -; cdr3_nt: TGTGCCAGCCACTCCGTGGGGGCGGGGAACACTGAAGCTTTCTTT; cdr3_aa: CASHSVGAGNTEAFF
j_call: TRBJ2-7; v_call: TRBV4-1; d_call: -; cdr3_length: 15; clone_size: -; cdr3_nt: TGCGCCAGCAGCCAAGCGACAAGCCTCTCCTACGAGCAGTACTTC; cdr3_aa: CASSQATSLSYEQYF
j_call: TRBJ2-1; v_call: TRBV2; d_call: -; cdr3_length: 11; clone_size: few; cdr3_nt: TGTGCCACCCGGTACCACAATGAGCAGTTCTTC; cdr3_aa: CATRYHNEQFF
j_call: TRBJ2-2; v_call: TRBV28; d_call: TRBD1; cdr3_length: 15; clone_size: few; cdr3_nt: TGTGCCAGCAGTCGCCCCGGGACAGTCACCGGGGAGCTGTTTTTT; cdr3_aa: CASSRPGTVTGELFF
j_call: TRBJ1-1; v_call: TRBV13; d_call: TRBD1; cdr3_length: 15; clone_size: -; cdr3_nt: TGTGCCAGCAGCTTAACTGGACAGGGCGGCACTGAAGCTTTCTTT; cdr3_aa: CASSLTGQGGTEAFF
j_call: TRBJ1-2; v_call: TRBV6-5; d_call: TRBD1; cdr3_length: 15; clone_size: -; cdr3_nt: TGTGCCAGCAGGGAGACAGGGGGCGGGAACTATGGCTACACCTTC; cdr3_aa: CASRETGGGNYGYTF
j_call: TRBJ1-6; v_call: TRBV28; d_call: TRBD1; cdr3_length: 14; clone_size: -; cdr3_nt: TGTGCCAGCAGACGGGACAGGGGCAATTCACCCCTCCACTTT; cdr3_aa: CASRRDRGNSPLHF
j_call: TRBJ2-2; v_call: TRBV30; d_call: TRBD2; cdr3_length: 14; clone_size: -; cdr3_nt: TGTGCCTGCCCCAAGCGGGAGAACACCGGGGAGCTGTTTTTT; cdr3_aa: CACPKRENTGELFF
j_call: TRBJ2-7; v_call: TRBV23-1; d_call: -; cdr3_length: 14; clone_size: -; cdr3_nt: TGCGCCAGCAGCCGGCGGACAAACACCTACGAGCAGTACTTC; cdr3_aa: CASSRRTNTYEQYF
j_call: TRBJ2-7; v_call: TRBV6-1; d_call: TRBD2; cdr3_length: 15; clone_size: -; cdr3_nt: TGTGCCAGCAGCCAGACTAGCGGGAGTTCTTACGAGCAGTACTTC; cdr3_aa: CASSQTSGSSYEQYF
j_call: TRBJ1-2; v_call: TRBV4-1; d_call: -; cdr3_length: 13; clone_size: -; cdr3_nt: TGCGCCAGCAGCCAAGCGGGGTCTTATGGCTACACCTTC; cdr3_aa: CASSQAGSYGYTF
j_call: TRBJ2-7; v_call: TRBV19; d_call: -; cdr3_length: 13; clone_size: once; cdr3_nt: TGTGCCAGTAGTATAGAGACGGAGAACGAGCAGTACTTC; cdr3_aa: CASSIETENEQYF
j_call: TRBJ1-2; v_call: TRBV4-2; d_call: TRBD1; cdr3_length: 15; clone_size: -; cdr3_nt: TGTGCCAGCAGCCAGGGGGGGGACAGGAGGTATGGCTACACCTTC; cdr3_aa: CASSQGGDRRYGYTF
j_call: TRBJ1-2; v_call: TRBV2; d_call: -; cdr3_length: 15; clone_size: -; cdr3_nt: TGTGCCAGCAGGTCCCGGCAGGGTGAGGTTTATGGCTACACCTTC; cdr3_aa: CASRSRQGEVYGYTF
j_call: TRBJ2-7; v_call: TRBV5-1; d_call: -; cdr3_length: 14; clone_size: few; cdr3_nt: TGCGCCAGCAGCAGTGGACAGACCTCCTACGAGCAGTACTTC; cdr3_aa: CASSSGQTSYEQYF
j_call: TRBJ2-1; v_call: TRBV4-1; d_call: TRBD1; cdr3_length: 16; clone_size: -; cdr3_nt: TGCGCCAGCAGCCAAGAGGGACAGGGAAAATACAATGAGCAGTTCTTC; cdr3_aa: CASSQEGQGKYNEQFF
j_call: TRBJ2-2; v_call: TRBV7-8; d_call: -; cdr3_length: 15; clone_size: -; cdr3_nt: TGTGCCAGCAGCTTAGTCAGGTTGGACACCGGGGAGCTGTTTTTT; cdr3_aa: CASSLVRLDTGELFF
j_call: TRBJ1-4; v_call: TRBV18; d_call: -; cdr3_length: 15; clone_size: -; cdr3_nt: TGTGCCAGCTCAGCCAAGTCCACCAGTAATGAAAAACTGTTTTTT; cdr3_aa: CASSAKSTSNEKLFF
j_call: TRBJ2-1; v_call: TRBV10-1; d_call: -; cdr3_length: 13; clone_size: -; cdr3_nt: TGCGCCAGCAGTGCGGGCTCCTACAATGAGCAGTTCTTC; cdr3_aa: CASSAGSYNEQFF
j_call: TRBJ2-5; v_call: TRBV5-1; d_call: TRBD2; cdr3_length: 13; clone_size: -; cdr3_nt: TGCGCCAGCAGCGTGGGACTAGCGGGGGTCCAGTACTTC; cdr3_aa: CASSVGLAGVQYF
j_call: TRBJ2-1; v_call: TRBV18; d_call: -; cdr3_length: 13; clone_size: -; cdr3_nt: TGTGCCAGCTCCCTCCCCTCCCTCAATGAGCAGTTCTTC; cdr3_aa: CASSLPSLNEQFF
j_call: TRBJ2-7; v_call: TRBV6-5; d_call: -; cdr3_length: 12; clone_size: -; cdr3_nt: TGTGCCAGCACAGGGGACCGCGGGGAGCAGTACTTC; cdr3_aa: CASTGDRGEQYF
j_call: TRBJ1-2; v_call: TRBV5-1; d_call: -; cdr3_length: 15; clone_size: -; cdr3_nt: TGCGCCAGCAGGGATGTAGGGGGGGCTGACTATGGCTACACCTTC; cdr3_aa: CASRDVGGADYGYTF
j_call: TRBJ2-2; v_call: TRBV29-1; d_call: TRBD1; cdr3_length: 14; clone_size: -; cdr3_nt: TGCAGCGTAGTCCGGGACAGGGTGACCGGGGAGCTGTTTTTT; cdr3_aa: CSVVRDRVTGELFF
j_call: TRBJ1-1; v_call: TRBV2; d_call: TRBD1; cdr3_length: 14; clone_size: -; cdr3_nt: TGTGCCAGCAGTCGAACAGGGGGAGGTCCTGAAGCTTTCTTT; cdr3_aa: CASSRTGGGPEAFF
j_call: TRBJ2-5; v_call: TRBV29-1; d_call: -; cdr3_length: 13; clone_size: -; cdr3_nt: TGCAGCGTCGACGGGGGTGGGATCGAGACCCAGTACTTC; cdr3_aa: CSVDGGGIETQYF